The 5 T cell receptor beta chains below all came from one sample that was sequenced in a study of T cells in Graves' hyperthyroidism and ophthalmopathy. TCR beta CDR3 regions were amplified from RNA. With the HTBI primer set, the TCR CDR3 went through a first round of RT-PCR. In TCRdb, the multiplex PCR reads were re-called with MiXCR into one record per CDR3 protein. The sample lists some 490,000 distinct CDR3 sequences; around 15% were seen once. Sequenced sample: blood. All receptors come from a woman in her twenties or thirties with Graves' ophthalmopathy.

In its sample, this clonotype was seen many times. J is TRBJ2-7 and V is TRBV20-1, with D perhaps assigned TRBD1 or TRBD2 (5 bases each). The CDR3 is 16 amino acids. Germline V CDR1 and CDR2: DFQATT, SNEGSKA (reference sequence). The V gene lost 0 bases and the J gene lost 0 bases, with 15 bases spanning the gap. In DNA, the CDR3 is TGCAGTGCTAGAGATATCTTAAGGGGAGACTCCTACGAGCAGTACTTC. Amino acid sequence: CSARDILRGDSYEQYF.

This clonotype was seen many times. The CDR3 is CASSPEPASNQPQHF. The CDR3 DNA reads as TGTGCCAGCAGCCCGGAGCCAGCTAGCAATCAGCCCCAGCATTTT. V usage is TRBV7-8 and J usage is TRBJ1-5; D remains ambiguous. Trimming stripped 5 bases from V and 0 bases from J, with 11 bases between. The CDR3 runs to 15 residues. In germline, CDR1 is SGHVS, CDR2 FQNEAQ.

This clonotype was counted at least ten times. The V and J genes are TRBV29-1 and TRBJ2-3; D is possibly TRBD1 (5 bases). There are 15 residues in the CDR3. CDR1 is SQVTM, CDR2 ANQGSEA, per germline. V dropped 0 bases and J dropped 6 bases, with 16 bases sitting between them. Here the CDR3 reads CSVEETDKFEDTQYF. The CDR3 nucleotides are TGCAGCGTTGAAGAGACGGACAAATTTGAGGATACGCAGTATTTT.

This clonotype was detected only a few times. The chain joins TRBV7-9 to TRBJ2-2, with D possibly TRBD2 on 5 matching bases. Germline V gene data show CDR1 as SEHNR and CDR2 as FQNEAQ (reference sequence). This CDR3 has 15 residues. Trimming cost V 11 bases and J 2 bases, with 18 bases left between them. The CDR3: CAARRSGRNTGELFF. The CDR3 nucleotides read TGTGCCGCGCGGCGCAGCGGCAGAAACACCGGGGAGCTGTTTTTT.

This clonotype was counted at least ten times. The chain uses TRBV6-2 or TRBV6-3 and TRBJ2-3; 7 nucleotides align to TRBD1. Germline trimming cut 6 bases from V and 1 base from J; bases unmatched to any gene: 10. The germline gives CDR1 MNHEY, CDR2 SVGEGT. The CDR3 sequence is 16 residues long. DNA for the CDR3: TGTGCCAGCAGATCCGGCGACAGGGTTGGCACAGATACGCAGTATTTT. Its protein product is CASRSGDRVGTDTQYF.